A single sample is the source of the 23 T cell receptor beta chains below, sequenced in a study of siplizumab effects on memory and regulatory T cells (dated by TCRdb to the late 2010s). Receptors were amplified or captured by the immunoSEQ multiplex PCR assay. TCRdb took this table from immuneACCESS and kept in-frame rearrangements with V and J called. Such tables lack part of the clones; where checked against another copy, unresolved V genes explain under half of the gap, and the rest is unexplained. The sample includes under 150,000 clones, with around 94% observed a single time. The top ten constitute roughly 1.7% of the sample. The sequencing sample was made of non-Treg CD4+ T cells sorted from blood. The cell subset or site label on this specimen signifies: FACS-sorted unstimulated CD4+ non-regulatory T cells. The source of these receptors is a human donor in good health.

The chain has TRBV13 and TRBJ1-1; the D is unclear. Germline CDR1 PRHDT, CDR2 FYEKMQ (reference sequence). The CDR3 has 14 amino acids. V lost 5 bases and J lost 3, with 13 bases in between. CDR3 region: CASSRRVGDTEAFF. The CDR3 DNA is TGTGCCAGCAGCCGCCGGGTTGGTGACACTGAAGCTTTCTTT.

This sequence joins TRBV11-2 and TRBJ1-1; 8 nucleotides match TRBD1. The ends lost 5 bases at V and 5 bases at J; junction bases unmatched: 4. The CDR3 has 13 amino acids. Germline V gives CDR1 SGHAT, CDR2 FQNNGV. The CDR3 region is CASSATGGTEAFF. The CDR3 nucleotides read TGTGCCAGCAGCGCCACAGGGGGAACTGAAGCTTTCTTT.

Written as DNA, the CDR3 is TGTGCCAGCAGCCCCGGGGTGACCGGGGAGCTGTTTTTT. Amino acid sequence: CASSPGVTGELFF. The V call is TRBV7-9, the J call TRBJ2-2; tentative D call: TRBD2 (5 bases). CDR1 is SEHNR, CDR2 FQNEAQ, per germline (reference sequence). The germline V and J ends were trimmed by 5 bases and 5 bases, with 9 bases remaining between them. The CDR3 contains 13 residues.

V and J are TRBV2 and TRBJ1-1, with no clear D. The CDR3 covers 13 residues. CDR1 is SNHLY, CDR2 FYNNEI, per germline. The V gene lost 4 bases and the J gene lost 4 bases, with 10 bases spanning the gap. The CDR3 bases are TGTGCCAGCAGTGTTCTGGCCGCCACTGAAGCTTTCTTT. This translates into CASSVLAATEAFF.

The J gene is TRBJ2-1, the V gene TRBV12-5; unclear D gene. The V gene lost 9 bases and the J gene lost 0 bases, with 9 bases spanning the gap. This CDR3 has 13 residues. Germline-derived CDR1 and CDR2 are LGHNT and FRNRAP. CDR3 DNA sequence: TGTGCTAGCACGCTGGACTCCTACAATGAGCAGTTCTTC. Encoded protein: CASTLDSYNEQFF.

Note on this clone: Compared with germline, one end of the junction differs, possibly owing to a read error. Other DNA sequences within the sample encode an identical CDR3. CDR3: CASSLEETQYF. The CDR3 DNA follows: TGCGCCAGCAGCTTGGAAGAGACTCAGTACTTC. This sequence joins TRBV5-1 and TRBJ2-5; D gene unclear. This CDR3 spans 11 amino acids. CDR1 is SGHRS, CDR2 YFSETQ, per germline.

The chain's CDR3 is CASSRAGSGELFF. The CDR3 bases are TGTGCCAGCAGCCGGGCAGGGAGCGGGGAGCTGTTTTTT. The V and J genes are TRBV7-3 and TRBJ2-2; D possibly matches TRBD1 or TRBD2 (5 bases each). Germline CDR1 is SGHTA and CDR2 is FQGTGA. The CDR3 is made up of 13 amino acids. The V end was cut by 5 bases, the J end by 7 bases, with 11 bases between.

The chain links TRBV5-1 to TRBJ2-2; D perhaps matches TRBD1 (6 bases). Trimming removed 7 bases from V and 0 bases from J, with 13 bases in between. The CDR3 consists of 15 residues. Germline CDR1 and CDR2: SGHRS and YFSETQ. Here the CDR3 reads CASCMDSTNTGELFF. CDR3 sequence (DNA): TGCGCCAGCTGTATGGACAGCACGAACACCGGGGAGCTGTTTTTT.

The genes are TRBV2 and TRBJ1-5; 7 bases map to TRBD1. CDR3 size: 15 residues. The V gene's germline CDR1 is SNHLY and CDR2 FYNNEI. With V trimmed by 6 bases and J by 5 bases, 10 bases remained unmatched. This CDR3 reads CASSGGGRFDQPQHF. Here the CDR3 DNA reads TGTGCCAGCAGCGGAGGGGGCAGGTTTGATCAGCCCCAGCATTTT.

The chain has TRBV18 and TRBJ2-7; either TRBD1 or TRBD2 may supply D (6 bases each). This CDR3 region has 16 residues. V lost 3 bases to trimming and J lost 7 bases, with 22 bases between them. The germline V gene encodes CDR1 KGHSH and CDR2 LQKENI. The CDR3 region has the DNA TGTGCCAGCTCACCCCTCCCAACCACGGGGGCCCCGGAGCAGTACTTC. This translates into CASSPLPTTGAPEQYF.

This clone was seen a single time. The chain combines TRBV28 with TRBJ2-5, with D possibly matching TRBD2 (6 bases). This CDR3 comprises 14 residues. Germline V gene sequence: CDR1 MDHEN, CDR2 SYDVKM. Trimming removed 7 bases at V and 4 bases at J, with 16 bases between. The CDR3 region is CASTIGGVGETQYF. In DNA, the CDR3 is TGTGCCAGCACCATCGGAGGGGTCGGAGAGACCCAGTACTTC.

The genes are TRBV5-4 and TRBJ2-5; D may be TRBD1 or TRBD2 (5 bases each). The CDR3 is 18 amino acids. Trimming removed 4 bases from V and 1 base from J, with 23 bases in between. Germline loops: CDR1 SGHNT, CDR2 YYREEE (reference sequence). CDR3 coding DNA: TGTGCCAGCAGCCCGAGCCCCGGGGCCCAATCCGTCCAAGAGACCCAGTACTTC. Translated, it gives CASSPSPGAQSVQETQYF.

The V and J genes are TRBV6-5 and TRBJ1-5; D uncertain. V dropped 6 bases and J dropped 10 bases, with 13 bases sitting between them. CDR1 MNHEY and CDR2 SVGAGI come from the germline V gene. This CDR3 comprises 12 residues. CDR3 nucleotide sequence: TGTGCCAGCAGGTCAGGAATCGGTCCCCAGCATTTT. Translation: CASRSGIGPQHF.

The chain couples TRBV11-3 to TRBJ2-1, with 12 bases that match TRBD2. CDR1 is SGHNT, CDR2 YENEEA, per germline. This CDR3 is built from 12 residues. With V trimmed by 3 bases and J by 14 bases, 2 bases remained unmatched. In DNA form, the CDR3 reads TGTGCCAGCAGCTTGACTAGCGGGAGTAAGTTCTTC. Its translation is CASSLTSGSKFF.

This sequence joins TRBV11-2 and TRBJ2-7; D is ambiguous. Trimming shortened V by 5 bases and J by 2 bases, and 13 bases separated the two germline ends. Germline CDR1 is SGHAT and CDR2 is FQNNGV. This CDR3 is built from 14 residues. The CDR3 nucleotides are TGTGCCAGCAGCCAGAGCCTTGGGACCTACGAGCAGTACTTC. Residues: CASSQSLGTYEQYF.

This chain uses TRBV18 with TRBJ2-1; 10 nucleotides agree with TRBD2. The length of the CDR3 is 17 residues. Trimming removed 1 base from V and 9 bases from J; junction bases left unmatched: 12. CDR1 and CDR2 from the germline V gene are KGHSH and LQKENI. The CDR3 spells CASSPRLAGGLTREQFF. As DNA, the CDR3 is TGTGCCAGCTCACCACGGTTAGCGGGGGGATTGACTCGTGAGCAGTTCTTC.

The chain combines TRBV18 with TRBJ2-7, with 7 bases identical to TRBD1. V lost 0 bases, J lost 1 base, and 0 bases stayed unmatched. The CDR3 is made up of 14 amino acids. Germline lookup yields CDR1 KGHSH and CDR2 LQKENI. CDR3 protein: CASSPPGQSYEQYF. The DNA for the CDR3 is TGTGCCAGCTCACCACCGGGACAGTCCTACGAGCAGTACTTC.

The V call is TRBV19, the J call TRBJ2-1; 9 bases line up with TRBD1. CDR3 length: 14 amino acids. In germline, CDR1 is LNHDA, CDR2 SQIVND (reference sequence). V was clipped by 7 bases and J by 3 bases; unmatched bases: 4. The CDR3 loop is CASTPGQGYNEQFF. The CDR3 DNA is TGTGCCAGTACCCCGGGACAGGGCTACAATGAGCAGTTCTTC.

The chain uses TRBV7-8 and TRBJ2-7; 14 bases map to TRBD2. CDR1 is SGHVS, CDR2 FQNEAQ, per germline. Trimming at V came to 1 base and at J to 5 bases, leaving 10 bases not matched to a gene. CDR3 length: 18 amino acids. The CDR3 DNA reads TGTGCCAGCAGCTTAGTAATTGGGACTAGCGGGAGAGGCAACGAGCAGTACTTC. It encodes CASSLVIGTSGRGNEQYF.

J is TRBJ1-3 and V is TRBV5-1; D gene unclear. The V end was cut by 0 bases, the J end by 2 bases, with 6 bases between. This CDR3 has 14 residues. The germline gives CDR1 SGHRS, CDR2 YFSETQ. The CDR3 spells CASSLEAAGNTIYF. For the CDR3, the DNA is TGCGCCAGCAGCTTGGAGGCTGCTGGAAACACCATATATTTT.

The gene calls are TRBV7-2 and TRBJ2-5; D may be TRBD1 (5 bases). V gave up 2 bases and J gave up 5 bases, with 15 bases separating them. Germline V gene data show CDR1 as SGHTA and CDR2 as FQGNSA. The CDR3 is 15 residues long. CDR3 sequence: CASSLQQAAVETQYF. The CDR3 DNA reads TGTGCCAGCAGCTTACAACAGGCGGCGGTGGAGACCCAGTACTTC.

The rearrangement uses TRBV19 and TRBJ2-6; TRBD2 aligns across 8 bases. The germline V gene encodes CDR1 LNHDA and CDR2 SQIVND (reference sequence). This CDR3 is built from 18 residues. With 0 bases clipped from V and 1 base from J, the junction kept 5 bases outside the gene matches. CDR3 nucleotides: TGTGCCAGTAGTATAGACGCGGGAGGAGCATCTGGGGCCAACGTCCTGACTTTC. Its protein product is CASSIDAGGASGANVLTF.

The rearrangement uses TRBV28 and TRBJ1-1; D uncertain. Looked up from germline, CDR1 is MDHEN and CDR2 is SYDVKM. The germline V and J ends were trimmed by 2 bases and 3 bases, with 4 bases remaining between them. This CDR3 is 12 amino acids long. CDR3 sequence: CASSLKDTEAFF. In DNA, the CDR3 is TGTGCCAGCAGTTTAAAGGACACTGAAGCTTTCTTT.